This TCR beta chain was recovered during a study of T cell responses to AZD1222 COVID-19 vaccine. CDR1 and CDR2 (germline): MDHEN, SYDVKM. This CDR3 contains 13 residues. Trimming removed 2 bases from V and 4 bases from J, with 8 bases in between. The assay was immunoSEQ multiplex PCR, and TCRdb's table has in-frame clones only and misses some. The repertoire holds some 130,000 clones, with 80% to 90% as singletons. Sequencing was performed on peripheral blood, taken on day 0 of AZD1222 vaccination. This sequence originates from an adult in good health. The chain couples TRBV28 to TRBJ1-2, with no clear D. In DNA, the CDR3 is TGTGCCAGCAGTTTAGAGGTCTCCTATGGCTACACCTTC. This encodes CASSLEVSYGYTF.